Presented here are 23 T cell receptor beta chains from one specimen sequenced in a study of blood T cell repertoires in COVID-19. Clones were sequenced by immunoSEQ multiplex PCR, and TCRdb holds only the in-frame ones, with some missing. The sample carries 40,000 to 50,000 clones, roughly 88% recorded once. Sample: peripheral blood. Receptors originate from a woman aged 60-70 years with acute or convalescent COVID-19.

The J gene is TRBJ1-2, the V gene TRBV15, with D perhaps TRBD1 (5 bases). CDR3 length equals 15 residues. V shed 0 bases and J shed 4 bases, with 12 bases lying between them. The germline gives CDR1 LNHNV, CDR2 YYDKDF (reference sequence). The CDR3, as DNA: TGTGCCACCAGCAGAGATTCGTCAGGGCTCTATGGCTACACCTTC. Residues: CATSRDSSGLYGYTF.

The rearrangement joins TRBV6-1 to TRBJ2-3; 7 bases are a match to TRBD1. This CDR3 is built from 14 residues. J gave up 4 bases and V 3 bases, and 4 bases lay outside the gene matches. The V gene's germline CDR1 is MNHNS and CDR2 SASEGT. CDR3 sequence: CASSEVDRSDTQYF. In DNA, the CDR3 is TGTGCCAGCAGTGAGGTGGACAGGTCAGATACGCAGTATTTT.

J is TRBJ2-1 and V is TRBV11-2; 13 bases are shared with TRBD2. The germline V gene has CDR1 SGHAT and CDR2 FQNNGV. Trimming removed 5 bases from V and 9 bases from J; junction bases left unmatched: 10. CDR3 length equals 16 residues. The CDR3 region is CASSPRTSGSGGEQFF. The CDR3 coding sequence is TGTGCCAGCAGCCCCCGGACTAGCGGGAGCGGTGGTGAGCAGTTCTTC. Full variable domain (remainder filled in from reference TRBV11-2 and TRBJ2-1): EAGVAQSPRYKIIEKRQSVAFWCNPISGHATLYWYQQILGQGPKLLIQFQNNGVVDDSQLPKDRFSAERLKGVDSTLKIQPAKLEDSAVYLCASSPRTSGSGGEQFFGPGTRLTVL.

CDR3 sequence (DNA): TGTGCCAGCAGCTTAGCGTATGCGGGGCGAGACACTGAAGCTTTCTTT. It encodes CASSLAYAGRDTEAFF. The rearrangement joins TRBV7-2 to TRBJ1-1; the D gene is possibly TRBD1 (5 bases). Germline CDR1 SGHTA, CDR2 FQGNSA. The V end was cut by 0 bases, the J end by 3 bases, with 14 bases between. CDR3 length: 16 residues.

This clone has just a few counts. The chain couples TRBV28 to TRBJ2-7; TRBD2 might be the D (7 bases). Germline V gene sequence: CDR1 MDHEN, CDR2 SYDVKM. The V end lost 3 bases, the J end lost 3 bases, and 18 bases lay between the germline ends. The CDR3 has 16 amino acids. The CDR3 DNA sequence: TGTGCCAGCAGTTTTGGGGAGGCAGGGGACTACTACGAGCAGTACTTC. Translating it yields CASSFGEAGDYYEQYF.

The chain has TRBV3-1 (or the pseudogene TRBV3-2) and TRBJ2-5; possibly TRBD2 for D (6 bases). Trimming left V 2 bases short and J 1 base short, with 17 bases between. The V gene's germline CDR1 is LGHDT and CDR2 YNNKEL (reference sequence). The CDR3 consists of 17 residues. CDR3 DNA: TGTGCCAGCAGCCAATACCGGGTTAGCGGACCCCAAGAGACCCAGTACTTC. This translates into CASSQYRVSGPQETQYF.

The rearrangement links TRBV19 to TRBJ1-1; 9 bases are a match to TRBD1. Germline V gene lookup returns CDR1 LNHDA and CDR2 SQIVND (reference sequence). CDR3 length: 15 amino acids. Unmatched junction bases numbered 6, after V lost 5 bases and J lost 2 bases. The CDR3 DNA is TGTGCCAGTAGTTTCCGGACAGGGGTCAACACTGAAGCTTTCTTT. Translating it yields CASSFRTGVNTEAFF. Full variable domain (outside the CDR3, taken from reference TRBV19 and TRBJ1-1): DGGITQSPKYLFRKEGQNVTLSCEQNLNHDAMYWYRQDPGQGLRLIYYSQIVNDFQKGDIAEGYSVSREKKESFPLTVTSAQKNPTAFYLCASSFRTGVNTEAFFGQGTRLTVV.

The chain is built from TRBV18 and TRBJ1-5; possible D gene TRBD1, 5 bases. V was cut by 2 bases and J by 5 bases, with 13 bases left in between. CDR1 is KGHSH and CDR2 is LQKENI in the germline V gene. This CDR3 contains 15 residues. The CDR3, as DNA: TGTGCCAGCTCACCATCGGCAGGGAAGGATCAGCCCCAGCATTTT. This sequence encodes CASSPSAGKDQPQHF.

This clone was observed a single time. The V gene is TRBV10-1, the J gene TRBJ2-2; 13 bases align to TRBD2. CDR3 length: 14 residues. Germline CDR1 is WNHNN and CDR2 is SYGVQD (reference sequence). Trimming took 8 bases from V and 5 from J; bases not matched to a gene: 2. CDR3 coding DNA: TGCGCCAGCGGGGGACTAGCGGGGACCGGGGAGCTGTTTTTT. It is translated as CASGGLAGTGELFF.

The rearrangement uses TRBV28 and TRBJ2-1; D possibly corresponds to TRBD2 (5 bases). Trimming took 8 bases from V and 5 from J, leaving 16 bases between them. CDR1 and CDR2 from the germline V gene are MDHEN and SYDVKM. CDR3 length equals 14 residues. The CDR3 sequence is CASRFGPGNNEQFF. As DNA, the CDR3 is TGTGCCAGCCGCTTTGGGCCCGGGAACAATGAGCAGTTCTTC.

The chain has TRBV18 and TRBJ1-5, with 8 bases that match TRBD1. Germline V gene lookup returns CDR1 KGHSH and CDR2 LQKENI. The CDR3 covers 13 residues. Unmatched junction bases numbered 4, after V lost 8 bases and J lost 4 bases. CDR3 sequence: CASQQGGNQPQHF. For the CDR3, the DNA is TGTGCCAGCCAACAGGGGGGGAATCAGCCCCAGCATTTT.

The chain recombines TRBV4-2 with TRBJ2-1; 10 bases line up with TRBD1. Germline CDR1 LGHNA, CDR2 YNFKEQ. The V segment lost 1 base and the J segment 7 bases; nucleotides outside the gene matches: 10. This CDR3 has 17 amino acids. CDR3 residues: CASSQVRQGASRNEQFF. The CDR3 DNA follows: TGTGCCAGCAGCCAAGTCAGACAGGGGGCGAGTAGGAATGAGCAGTTCTTC.

This sequence joins TRBV7-8 and TRBJ1-1, with D perhaps TRBD1 (5 bases). Trimming took off 5 bases at V and 0 bases at J, with 13 bases between the two ends. Germline values: CDR1 SGHVS, CDR2 FQNEAQ. CDR3 length equals 15 residues. CDR3 nucleotides: TGTGCCAGCAGCCCTCGACAGAACATGAACACTGAAGCTTTCTTT. Translating gives CASSPRQNMNTEAFF.

The gene calls are TRBV19 and TRBJ2-7; TRBD1 aligns across 10 bases. The CDR3 runs to 15 residues. Germline V gene lookup returns CDR1 LNHDA and CDR2 SQIVND (reference sequence). V lost 3 bases to trimming and J lost 4 bases; unmatched junction nucleotides: 6. CDR3 region: CASSISTGGWYEQYF. CDR3 sequence (DNA): TGTGCCAGTAGTATTTCGACAGGGGGCTGGTACGAGCAGTACTTC.

The chain recombines TRBV18 with TRBJ1-2, with 9 bases lining up with TRBD1. Per germline, CDR1 KGHSH and CDR2 LQKENI. This CDR3 region has 13 residues. V was clipped by 3 bases and J by 6 bases; unmatched bases: 2. CDR3 DNA: TGTGCCAGCTCACCGCGGACAGGGGATGGCTACACCTTC. Translation: CASSPRTGDGYTF.

The V call is TRBV10-3, the J call TRBJ2-7; 10 nucleotides agree with TRBD1. With 6 bases clipped from V and 4 bases from J, the junction kept 6 bases outside the gene matches. The germline CDR1 and CDR2 sequences are ENHRY and SYGVKD. The CDR3 runs 14 residues. The CDR3 region has the DNA TGTGCCATCAGGGGGGACAGGGGTCTTTACGAGCAGTACTTC. Encoded protein: CAIRGDRGLYEQYF.

This clone was observed a few times. CDR3 sequence (DNA): TGCGCCAGCAGCTTGGGACGGGGATATACCGGGGAGCTGTTTTTT. Its translation is CASSLGRGYTGELFF. The rearrangement uses TRBV5-1 and TRBJ2-2; D possibly corresponds to TRBD2 (5 bases). This CDR3 has 15 amino acids. Trimming pared 0 bases from V and 5 bases from J, leaving 11 bases between. Germline loops: CDR1 SGHRS, CDR2 YFSETQ.

The CDR3 here is CASSTQRDRGRGKLFF. The CDR3 DNA reads TGTGCCAGCAGCACTCAAAGGGACAGGGGGCGCGGAAAACTGTTTTTT. The chain employs TRBV28 and TRBJ1-4, with TRBD1 identical over 12 bases. The germline gives CDR1 MDHEN, CDR2 SYDVKM. The CDR3 has 16 amino acids. V lost 6 bases and J lost 10; bases outside the gene matches: 12.

The rearrangement links TRBV5-1 to TRBJ1-1, with 8 bases aligning to TRBD1. CDR3 length equals 18 residues. The V gene end was trimmed by 0 bases and the J gene end by 0 bases; junction bases not matched to a gene: 10. Germline CDR1 is SGHRS and CDR2 is YFSETQ. CDR3 nucleotide sequence: TGCGCCAGCAGCTTGGTTGACAGGGGCATAGGCATGAACACTGAAGCTTTCTTT. Translated, it gives CASSLVDRGIGMNTEAFF.

The rearrangement joins TRBV18 to TRBJ1-1; perhaps TRBD1 as D (6 bases). Looked up from germline, CDR1 is KGHSH and CDR2 is LQKENI. V was clipped by 1 base and J by 0 bases, with 9 bases between them. This CDR3 has 15 amino acids. The CDR3 sequence is CASSPRGLLNTEAFF. As DNA, the CDR3 is TGTGCCAGCTCACCACGGGGGCTTTTGAACACTGAAGCTTTCTTT.

V usage is TRBV24-1 and J usage is TRBJ2-5; D may be TRBD2 (5 bases). This CDR3 comprises 15 residues. Trimming removed 3 bases from V and 5 bases from J, with 15 bases in between. Germline CDR1 reads KGHDR; CDR2 reads SFDVKD. CDR3: CATSDRLAPGETQYF. Written as DNA, the CDR3 is TGTGCCACCAGTGATAGGCTAGCCCCGGGCGAGACCCAGTACTTC.

This clone was counted a single time. The chain employs TRBV7-3 and TRBJ2-3; D ambiguous. CDR1 SGHTA and CDR2 FQGTGA come from the germline V gene. The ends were cut back, 5 bases at V and 1 base at J, with 7 bases in the middle. This CDR3 has 13 residues. In DNA, the CDR3 is TGTGCCAGCAGCAAAGAGGGCACAGATACGCAGTATTTT. Its protein product is CASSKEGTDTQYF.

The genes are TRBV27 and TRBJ1-5, with a possible D match to TRBD1 (6 bases). Germline CDR1 reads MNHEY; CDR2 reads SMNVEV (reference sequence). The length of the CDR3 is 16 residues. V was pared by 6 bases and J by 5 bases, with 20 bases between. The chain's CDR3 is CASSPSTGTSHQPQHF. CDR3 bases: TGTGCCAGCAGCCCATCAACCGGGACATCACATCAGCCCCAGCATTTT.